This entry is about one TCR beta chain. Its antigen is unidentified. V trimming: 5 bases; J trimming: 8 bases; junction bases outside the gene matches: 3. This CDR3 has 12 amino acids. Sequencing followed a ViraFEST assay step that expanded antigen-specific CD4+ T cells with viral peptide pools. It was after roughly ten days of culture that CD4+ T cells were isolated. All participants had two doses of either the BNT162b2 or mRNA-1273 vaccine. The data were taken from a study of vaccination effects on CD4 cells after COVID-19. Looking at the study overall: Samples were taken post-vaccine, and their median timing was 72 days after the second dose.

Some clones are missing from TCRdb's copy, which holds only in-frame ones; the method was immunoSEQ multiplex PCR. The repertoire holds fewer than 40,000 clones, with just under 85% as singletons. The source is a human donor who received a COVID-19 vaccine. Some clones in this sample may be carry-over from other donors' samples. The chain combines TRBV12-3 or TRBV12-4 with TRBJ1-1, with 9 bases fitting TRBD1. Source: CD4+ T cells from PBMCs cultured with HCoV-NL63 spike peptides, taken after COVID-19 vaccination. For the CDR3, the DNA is TGTGCCAGCAGTACCGGGACAGGGGAAGCTTTCTTT. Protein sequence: CASSTGTGEAFF.